This T cell receptor beta chain originates from a study of CD8 T cells in ankylosing spondylitis. Study findings and constraints: Matched ankylosing spondylitis synovial fluid reportedly showed significant enrichment of disease-linked clones. Existing reports had already noted some motif variants in reactive arthritis synovial fluid and blood. Seemingly distinctive of ankylosing spondylitis blood was a TCR beta motif formed by eight highly homologous variants.

Making use of molecular barcodes, quantitative 5'-RACE generated TCR beta libraries. TCRdb re-called the 5' RACE reads with MiXCR, one entry per CDR3 protein. The data hold hundreds of thousands of distinct CDR3 sequences, with around 20% observed a single time. This clonotype was detected a few times. Its antigen is unknown. CDR1 is SGHRS, CDR2 YFSETQ, per germline. The V end was cut by 5 bases, the J end by 11 bases, with 24 bases between. The CDR3 length is 15 residues. This sequence was found in a male donor with ankylosing spondylitis or in good health (not recorded which). The specimen sequenced was blood, either unsorted or a sorted T cell fraction (not recorded which). V is TRBV5-1 and J is TRBJ2-3; D is perhaps TRBD1 or TRBD2 (5 bases each). CDR3 residues: CASRYDQGEIEGQYF. CDR3 sequence (DNA): TGCGCCAGCAGATATGATCAGGGAGAGATTGAGGGGCAGTATTTT.